This record concerns one T cell receptor (beta chain) sequence. This sample is part of a study of cytomegalovirus exposure and HLA in healthy donors. This CDR3 is 14 amino acids long. Per the germline V gene, CDR1 is SGHRS and CDR2 is YFSETQ. V lost 5 bases to trimming and J lost 0 bases, with 8 bases between them. PCR involved 60 Vbeta and 13 Jbeta primers. Sequencing was performed with immunoSEQ multiplex PCR; in TCRdb, only in-frame clones are kept and a portion is missing. This table lists 130,000 or so clones. This receptor was obtained from a woman aged 18-29 years in good health and CMV-seronegative. What was sequenced was PBMCs. J is TRBJ1-4 and V is TRBV5-1; D is ambiguous. The CDR3 DNA sequence: TGCGCCAGCAGTCCCACAGCAACTAATGAAAAACTGTTTTTT. Residues: CASSPTATNEKLFF.